A few counts support the clone carrying this T cell receptor beta chain. Sample time point: blood at routine non-recurrence follow-up after resection. One entry per CDR3 protein results from TCRdb running MiXCR on the 5' RACE reads. The sample records nearly 95,000 distinct CDR3 sequences, approximately 19% being singletons. The data stem from a study of spatial heterogeneity in lung cancer. Looking at the study overall: Sequencing was performed on follow-up PBMC samples when available, collected at a median of approximately 26 months after resection.

The V gene end was trimmed by 4 bases and the J gene end by 7 bases; junction bases not matched to a gene: 12. The CDR3 sequence is 15 residues long. Germline assignment: CDR1 MGHRA and CDR2 YSYEKL. Sequenced here: PBMCs, sampled at follow-up. V usage is TRBV4-1 and J usage is TRBJ2-7, with 8 nucleotides matching TRBD1. The sequence was obtained from a male donor with early-stage non-small cell lung cancer. Here the CDR3 reads CASSRRQGPEREQYF. The CDR3 coding sequence is TGCGCCAGCAGCCGAAGACAGGGGCCCGAGCGGGAGCAGTACTTC.